The following is a TCR beta chain sequence with its context. Its matching antigen is unknown. Axillary draining lymph nodes of breast cancer patients supplied the node samples. This record belongs to a study of breast tumors, draining lymph nodes, adjacent tissues. TCRdb fed the multiplex PCR reads into MiXCR, producing one record per CDR3 protein. This sample has roughly 80,000 distinct CDR3 sequences, with approximately 19% found just once. CDR3 size: 16 residues. Germline V gives CDR1 MDHEN, CDR2 SYDVKM. J gave up 5 bases and V 6 bases, and 11 bases lay outside the gene matches. Study outcomes and limitations: The data were judged consistent with most tumor T cells coming from lymph node and expanding in tumor. Tumor T cell lymph node origin was a supported hypothesis, not proven.

The sequenced sample was axillary lymph node tissue. V usage is TRBV28 and J usage is TRBJ2-1; 9 bases are a match to TRBD2. The TCR sequence derives from a female donor with breast cancer. Some clones in this sample may be carry-over from other donors' samples. The chain's CDR3 is CASRPPTSGYHNEQFF. The CDR3 bases are TGTGCCAGCAGGCCTCCCACTAGCGGGTACCACAATGAGCAGTTCTTC.